Sequencing of this T cell receptor (beta chain) was carried out in a study of cytomegalovirus exposure and HLA in healthy donors. Study-level points and caveats: Published work reported that the classifier diagnosed cytomegalovirus status with high specificity and sensitivity. A later analysis linked some 17,000 TCR beta sequences to HLA alleles at 0.05 false discovery rate.

Points on this clone: Its antigen is not known.

In the PCR, 60 Vbeta and 13 Jbeta primers were used. Sequenced by immunoSEQ multiplex PCR; TCRdb stores in-frame clones only, minus some. The table lists over 150,000 clones, over 65% of them singletons, with roughly 3% in the top ten. This CDR3 region has 18 residues. V gave up 3 bases and J gave up 5 bases; unmatched junction bases: 15. CDR1 and CDR2 (germline): SEHNR, FQNEAQ (reference sequence). The V and J genes are TRBV7-9 and TRBJ2-2; 7 nucleotides line up with TRBD2. The clonotype was recovered from a woman in her twenties or thirties in good health and CMV-seronegative. Sequenced: PBMCs. Here the CDR3 reads CASSFGAGVRISTGELFF. The CDR3 nucleotides read TGTGCCAGCAGCTTCGGCGCGGGAGTTAGGATTTCAACCGGGGAGCTGTTTTTT.